This T cell receptor (beta chain) was profiled in a study of identical twins. TCRdb processed the 5' RACE reads anew with MiXCR; each CDR3 protein has one entry. The table lists a few hundred thousand distinct CDR3 sequences, 7.5% to 10% of them singletons. Donors uniformly comprised healthy Caucasians. The CDR3 loop spans 15 amino acids. Germline assignment: CDR1 MGHDK and CDR2 SYGVNS. The ends were cut back, 4 bases at V and 5 bases at J, with 17 bases in the middle. This clonotype was detected only a few times. This sample was also put to use in a study of yellow fever vaccine responses in identical twins. That work contributes: Reportedly, the T cell response mounted by twins to vaccine seemed partly convergent, partly personalized.

V gene TRBV25-1 combines with J gene TRBJ2-5; D is perhaps TRBD2 (5 bases). The sequence derives from a woman under 30 in good health. Material for sequencing was PBMCs. As DNA, the CDR3 is TGTGCCAGCAGTGCCAATATACCTAGAGGGGAGACCCAGTACTTC. Protein sequence: CASSANIPRGETQYF.